These 3 T cell receptor beta chains originate from one sample sequenced in a study of blood T cell repertoires in COVID-19. Libraries were prepared by immunoSEQ multiplex PCR; TCRdb keeps only in-frame clonotypes and omits some of them. The table includes some 35,000 clones, 82% detected once. Sequenced input: peripheral blood. The receptors derive from an elderly man with active or convalescent COVID-19.

The chain employs TRBV27 and TRBJ1-2; no definite D call. Trimming shortened V by 4 bases and J by 7 bases, and 4 bases separated the two germline ends. Per the germline V gene, CDR1 is MNHEY and CDR2 is SMNVEV (reference sequence). The CDR3 is made up of 10 amino acids. CDR3 DNA sequence: TGTGCCAGCAGTTCGCGTGGCTACACCTTC. Residues: CASSSRGYTF.

V and J are TRBV2 and TRBJ2-2; 7 bases map to TRBD1. Losses at the gene ends were 7 bases for V and 7 bases for J; bases not matched to a gene: 6. Germline V gene lookup returns CDR1 SNHLY and CDR2 FYNNEI. This CDR3 spans 13 amino acids. The CDR3 coding sequence is TGTGCCAGCACCTCGACAGGGCACGGGGAGCTGTTTTTT. Its protein is CASTSTGHGELFF.

The chain carries TRBV16 and TRBJ1-3, with D hard to call. Germline V CDR1 and CDR2: KGHSY, FQNENV. The CDR3 is 15 amino acids. Trimming removed 2 bases at V and 1 base at J, with 9 bases between. In nucleotides, the CDR3 is TGTGCCAGCAGCCAAGTAGTCGGTTCTGGAAACACCATATATTTT. It translates to CASSQVVGSGNTIYF.